This T cell receptor beta chain originates from a study of shared clonotypes between healthy human individuals (TCRdb year 2020). About the investigation overall: The cohort comprised two women and a few men aged 18 to 49 years. For each donor, CD4 naive and CD4 memory were each given three plates, CD8 naive was given two plates, and CD8 memory was given one plate. Blood TCR repertoires of about five healthy adults were deeply sequenced to estimate repertoire size and the extent of clonotype sharing between individuals. To increase sequencing depth and limit assay-specific biases, TCR repertoire library preparation and sequencing were carried out by different laboratories using diverse techniques. Leukapheresis yielded between about 0.9 and 9.5 billion PBMCs per donor. Results and caveats for the whole study, not just this receptor: Only blood was sampled, and tissue TCR repertoires likely differ from those in blood. Compared with non-shared clonotypes, clonotypes shared by all four sorted-subset donors had higher generation probabilities. Sharing across a handful of donors was observed for approximately 4.6% of naive CD4, around 3.5% of naive CD8, 2% to 2.5% of memory CD4, and over 0.3% of memory CD8 clonotypes. Larger estimated clonotype richness was generally found for naive subsets than for memory subsets. Because the study included a small number of donors, the genetic and exposure-history diversity represented was limited. Rarefaction of sorted-subset datasets indicated incomplete sequencing despite the large sequencing depth. Pairwise subsampling led to the expectation that sequencing depth would affect the degree of clonotype sharing among donors.

TCR CDR3 regions were amplified from genomic DNA by multiplex PCR using the deep immunoSEQ assay. Extracted genomic DNA from each cell subset was spread evenly across all wells of several immunoSEQ 96-well plates, with each plate serving as a replicate. For sorted subsets, approximately 190 ng genomic DNA, equal to 25,000 to 35,000 T cell genomes, was loaded into each replicate PCR. The purified libraries were quantified using a Qubit 3.0 fluorometer, sized with a Bioanalyzer 2100, and then quantified again using the KAPA Library Quantification kit. Every immunoSEQ 96-well plate was sequenced on a dedicated single-read 150-cycle Illumina NextSeq 550 flow cell. As for the authors' bioinformatics: Because the immunoSEQ output included only junctional sequences and no quality scores, the filtering could not be the same as the filtering used for full-length reads. To assign V/J genes and CDR3, sequences were annotated using PyIR, a Python wrapper for IgBLAST v1.9, with IMGT germline references. Reads were filtered out if the reads had weak V/J assignments (E-value above 1e-6), no CDR3, stop codons, out-of-frame junctions, or ambiguous translated residues. V3J clonotypes were defined as sequences sharing the same inferred V gene, J gene, and CDR3 amino acid sequence. Percentage overlap between repertoires was calculated by dividing the number of shared unique clonotypes by the size of the smaller repertoire. Three approaches were used to assess repertoire richness: RTK rarefaction, the Chao1 estimator, and Recon v2.1 estimates of unobserved clonotypes. OLGA was used to compute generation probabilities for all TCRbeta clonotypes that the gDNA method yielded from a few donors. Entries here come from immuneACCESS through TCRdb and include only in-frame sequences with V and J called. Some clones fail to appear in such tables; in the studies checked, an unresolved V gene covers under half of the shortfall, and the cause of the remainder is unknown. The DNA was the basis for D and trimming; V, J and clone size are from that table. The sample yields over a million clones; about 96% were counted once. More than 0.9% of the sample belongs to the ten largest clones.

At the junction V is shortened by 5 bases and J by 2 bases, with 18 bases in between. The CDR3 contains 16 residues, cysteine and phenylalanine counted. Only the CDR3 portion is preserved as DNA: 48 bases, with reading frame beginning at the first base. The CDR1 and CDR2 encoded by the germline V gene are SGHAT and FQNNGV. Comments on this clone: The target of this receptor is not known. Qualities for individual bases were not recorded, and no much larger clone is one base off.

Healthy HIV-negative adults with no recently reported acute infections or vaccinations were included as donors. Every donor was a Caucasian adult residing in Nashville, Tennessee, USA. Magnetic negative selection was used to enrich CD4+ T cells, after which naive cells were positively selected on CD45RA and the negative fraction became the memory subset. Blood was obtained by leukapheresis, after which PBMCs were separated by Ficoll-Histopaque density gradient centrifugation and cryopreserved in liquid nitrogen vapor phase. Purity and quantity of every magnetically sorted T cell population were checked by analytical flow cytometry. Genomic DNA was isolated from every sorted fraction and measured by UV absorbance on a Nanodrop 2000c.

The source is a man aged 30-40 years in good health. Rearrangement joined TRBV11-2 to TRBJ1-1, and the D gene may be TRBD1, 5 bases matching. Sequenced input: naive CD4+ T cells sorted from blood. The cell subset or site label, as the study defines it: CD45RA+ positively selected. The CDR3 loop reads CASSSPHGGKNTEAFF. The nucleotide sequence is given as TGTGCCAGCAGCAGCCCCCATGGGGGGAAAAACACTGAAGCTTTCTTT.